A single sample gave rise to the 23 T cell receptor beta chains below, sequenced in a study of T-cell memory formation after mild COVID-19. Each CDR3 protein is one row after TCRdb ran MiXCR on the 5' RACE reads. The sample yields some 200,000 distinct CDR3 sequences, 9.5% to 10% seen once. Sequenced sample: PBMCs or a T cell subset sorted from them (not recorded which). Receptor source: a man between 18 and 29 years old who had mild COVID-19 (a few samples of this study predate the infection). Cell type and time point are not known.

This clonotype occurred a few times. The CDR3 sequence is CASRRGETMNTGELFF. CDR3 DNA: TGTGCCAGCAGGAGGGGGGAGACAATGAACACCGGGGAGCTGTTTTTT. The chain has TRBV2 and TRBJ2-2, with D tentatively TRBD1 or TRBD2 (6 bases each). CDR3 length: 16 residues. Germline V gene lookup returns CDR1 SNHLY and CDR2 FYNNEI. Trimming removed 6 bases from V and 1 base from J, with 15 bases in between.

This clonotype showed up many times. The chain recombines TRBV7-2 with TRBJ1-6; 7 bases match TRBD1. Germline loops: CDR1 SGHTA, CDR2 FQGNSA. The CDR3 has 16 residues. Germline trimming cut 4 bases from V and 6 bases from J; bases unmatched to any gene: 9. The CDR3 reads CASSSRQGTANSPLHF. The CDR3 DNA reads as TGTGCCAGCAGCTCAAGACAGGGAACCGCTAATTCACCCCTCCACTTT.

The CDR3 loop is CASSYSFGLWLANYGYTF. CDR3 bases: TGTGCCAGCAGTTACTCGTTCGGCCTCTGGTTAGCTAACTATGGCTACACCTTC. This chain joins TRBV6-5 and TRBJ1-2; D is uncertain. Trimming shortened V by 0 bases and J by 0 bases, and 17 bases separated the two germline ends. The germline CDR1 and CDR2 sequences are MNHEY and SVGAGI. The CDR3 length is 18 residues.

The rearrangement joins TRBV7-6 to TRBJ2-3; the D is unclear. Germline V gene data show CDR1 as SGHVS and CDR2 as FNYEAQ. V gave up 5 bases and J gave up 0 bases, with 15 bases separating them. The CDR3 has 16 residues. CDR3 sequence reads: CASSPLRQSSTDTQYF. The DNA of the CDR3 is TGTGCCAGCAGCCCCCTCCGGCAGAGTAGCACAGATACGCAGTATTTT.

The sample holds a few counts of this clonotype. The V call is TRBV2, the J call TRBJ1-5; D may be TRBD1 (5 bases). Per the germline V gene, CDR1 is SNHLY and CDR2 is FYNNEI. Trimming shortened V by 3 bases and J by 6 bases, and 15 bases separated the two germline ends. The CDR3 covers 15 residues. CDR3 residues: CASSDGQGGFQPQHF. For the CDR3, the DNA is TGTGCCAGCAGTGACGGGCAGGGAGGTTTTCAGCCCCAGCATTTT.

V usage is TRBV9 and J usage is TRBJ2-3; 10 bases map to TRBD2. Losses at the gene ends were 0 bases for V and 5 bases for J; bases not matched to a gene: 6. The CDR3 has 16 amino acids. Germline values: CDR1 SGDLS, CDR2 YYNGEE. Written as DNA, the CDR3 is TGTGCCAGCAGCGTAGCCAGCGGGGGGGCGGGAGATACGCAGTATTTT. Its protein is CASSVASGGAGDTQYF.

The gene calls are TRBV4-3 and TRBJ2-2, with D uncertain. V was cut by 3 bases and J by 3 bases, with 8 bases left in between. Germline V lookup: CDR1 LGHNA, CDR2 YSLEER. This CDR3 spans 14 amino acids. The CDR3 sequence: CASSQATYTGELFF. The CDR3 DNA is TGCGCCAGCAGCCAGGCAACCTACACCGGGGAGCTGTTTTTT.

The table lists this clonotype with a few counts. The chain joins TRBV15 to TRBJ1-4; perhaps TRBD1 as D (6 bases). CDR1 is LNHNV, CDR2 YYDKDF, per germline (reference sequence). This CDR3 region has 15 residues. The V and J ends lost 1 base and 8 bases respectively, with 14 bases between them. CDR3 sequence: CATSRVRGAGEKLFF. The CDR3 region has the DNA TGTGCCACCAGCAGAGTAAGGGGGGCGGGCGAAAAACTGTTTTTT.

The chain recombines TRBV23-1 with TRBJ2-1; weak D call: TRBD1 (6 bases). TRBV23-1 qualifies as an ORF whose function is uncertain. This CDR3 is 18 amino acids long. The V end was cut by 4 bases, the J end by 0 bases, with 19 bases between. The CDR3 spells CASSRQAENLSSYNEQFF. CDR3 sequence (DNA): TGCGCCAGCAGTCGACAGGCGGAGAATCTCAGCTCCTACAATGAGCAGTTCTTC.

The chain joins TRBV9 to TRBJ2-1; 8 bases map to TRBD1. CDR1 is SGDLS and CDR2 is YYNGEE in the germline V gene. V was pared by 1 base and J by 5 bases, with 11 bases of the junction left unmatched. The CDR3 has 17 amino acids. DNA of the CDR3: TGTGCCAGCAGCGTATCCCGACAGGGGCTGTTGAACAATGAGCAGTTCTTC. Its protein is CASSVSRQGLLNNEQFF.

This clonotype was detected a few times. The rearrangement uses TRBV20-1 and TRBJ2-3; 8 bases line up with TRBD1. V shed 4 bases and J 3 bases; nucleotides not matched to a gene: 12. The germline gives CDR1 DFQATT, CDR2 SNEGSKA (reference sequence). The CDR3 is 16 residues long. In DNA, the CDR3 is TGCAGTGCTATTCCGCCTAACAGGGGGAGTACAGATACGCAGTATTTT. It translates to CSAIPPNRGSTDTQYF.

This clonotype was found a few times. The chain joins TRBV2 to TRBJ1-2; 7 bases match TRBD1. Per the germline V gene, CDR1 is SNHLY and CDR2 is FYNNEI. This CDR3 is 13 amino acids long. V was pared by 3 bases and J by 6 bases, with 4 bases of the junction left unmatched. The CDR3 spells CASSEAGTDGYTF. In DNA form, the CDR3 reads TGTGCCAGCAGTGAGGCAGGGACAGATGGCTACACCTTC. The variable domain in full, completed from reference TRBV2 and TRBJ1-2, reads EPEVTQTPSHQVTQMGQEVILRCVPISNHLYFYWYRQILGQKVEFLVSFYNNEISEKSEIFDDQFSVERPDGSNFTLKIRSTKLEDSAMYFCASSEAGTDGYTFGSGTRLTVV.

This clonotype was observed a few times. The CDR3 bases are TGTGCTAGTGGACCAAATGTCGGGACAGCACATCTACCCCTCCACTTT. Translating gives CASGPNVGTAHLPLHF. J is TRBJ1-6 and V is TRBV12-5, with 7 nucleotides matching TRBD1. Trimming at V came to 6 bases and at J to 12 bases, leaving 17 bases not matched to a gene. Germline V CDR1 and CDR2: LGHNT, FRNRAP. This CDR3 has 16 amino acids.

This clonotype was recorded a few times. The chain joins TRBV10-3 to TRBJ1-5, with D maybe TRBD1 (5 bases). Trimming stripped 11 bases from V and 3 bases from J, with 14 bases between. The CDR3 totals 13 residues. The germline CDR1 and CDR2 sequences are ENHRY and SYGVKD. The CDR3 reads CASRADFNQPQHF. The DNA for the CDR3 is TGTGCCTCCAGGGCAGATTTCAATCAGCCCCAGCATTTT.

This clonotype was detected many times. The DNA for the CDR3 is TGTGCCAGCAGCTTAGCGAAGAACTATGGCTACACCTTC. Translating gives CASSLAKNYGYTF. This chain connects TRBV7-8 to TRBJ1-2; D gene uncertain. V was clipped by 0 bases and J by 2 bases, with 4 bases between them. The CDR3 is made up of 13 amino acids. From germline, CDR1 is SGHVS and CDR2 FQNEAQ.

This clonotype was seen only a few times. The V gene is TRBV5-1, the J gene TRBJ2-2; TRBD1 matches 11 bases. Germline V gene sequence: CDR1 SGHRS, CDR2 YFSETQ. The CDR3 runs to 16 residues. Losses at the gene ends were 3 bases for V and 2 bases for J; bases not matched to a gene: 3. The CDR3 DNA is TGCGCCAGCAGCTGGACAGGGGGCACAAACACCGGGGAGCTGTTTTTT. Its translation: CASSWTGGTNTGELFF.

J is TRBJ2-5 and V is TRBV20-1; D is perhaps TRBD1 (6 bases). The CDR3 sequence is 14 residues long. The V and J ends lost 5 bases and 2 bases respectively, with 15 bases between them. CDR1 and CDR2 (germline): DFQATT, SNEGSKA (reference sequence). The CDR3 DNA reads TGCAGTGCTCATCAGGGGTCCCGGCAAGAGACCCAGTACTTC. Protein: CSAHQGSRQETQYF.

The chain has TRBV2 and TRBJ2-3; 10 nucleotides line up with TRBD2. V shed 5 bases, J shed 0 bases, and the junction held 5 bases outside the gene matches. The CDR3 covers 16 residues. The germline CDR1 and CDR2 sequences are SNHLY and FYNNEI. In DNA form, the CDR3 reads TGTGCCAGCAGTTACCCTAGCGGGGGAAGCACAGATACGCAGTATTTT. Protein sequence: CASSYPSGGSTDTQYF. Supplemented by reference TRBV2 and TRBJ2-3, the full variable domain reads EPEVTQTPSHQVTQMGQEVILRCVPISNHLYFYWYRQILGQKVEFLVSFYNNEISEKSEIFDDQFSVERPDGSNFTLKIRSTKLEDSAMYFCASSYPSGGSTDTQYFGPGTRLTVL.

This clonotype has a count of ten or more. The V and J genes are TRBV24-1 and TRBJ2-3; perhaps TRBD2 as D (6 bases). In germline, CDR1 is KGHDR, CDR2 SFDVKD. The CDR3 runs 19 residues. Trimming shortened V by 3 bases and J by 1 base, and 22 bases separated the two germline ends. DNA of the CDR3: TGTGCCACCAGTGATGGGGGAGGTAGCGGAGGCTGGGGCACAGATACGCAGTATTTT. Its protein product is CATSDGGGSGGWGTDTQYF.

This chain connects TRBV6-2 or TRBV6-3 to TRBJ1-1; D remains unclear. V lost 6 bases and J 3 bases, leaving 14 bases between the germline ends. This CDR3 is built from 14 residues. Germline V gene lookup returns CDR1 MNHEY and CDR2 SVGEGT. CDR3 DNA: TGTGCCAGCAGCCTCCACGGTGGAGACACTGAAGCTTTCTTT. Amino acid sequence: CASSLHGGDTEAFF.

In its sample, this clonotype was seen a few times. The chain carries TRBV10-2 and TRBJ1-1; D not resolved. This CDR3 comprises 12 residues. Looked up from germline, CDR1 is WSHSY and CDR2 is SAAADI. V was clipped by 5 bases and J by 0 bases, with 4 bases between them. CDR3 residues: CASSPMNTEAFF. CDR3 sequence (DNA): TGCGCCAGCAGTCCTATGAACACTGAAGCTTTCTTT.

This clonotype was detected a few times. V is TRBV12-3 or TRBV12-4 and J is TRBJ2-5; the match to TRBD1 covers 9 bases. The CDR3 extends over 17 amino acids. With V trimmed by 6 bases and J by 0 bases, 11 bases remained unmatched. DNA of the CDR3: TGTGCCAGCAGGGTGGGACAGGGATTGAGGTACCAAGAGACCCAGTACTTC. It specifies CASRVGQGLRYQETQYF.

The gene calls are TRBV6-1 and TRBJ1-5; D remains unclear. V was trimmed by 4 bases and J by 0 bases, leaving 10 bases between them. The CDR3 contains 15 residues. CDR1 and CDR2 (germline): MNHNS, SASEGT. The CDR3 nucleotides are TGTGCCAGCAGTGGTTCCAGTTATAGCAATCAGCCCCAGCATTTT. Translation gives CASSGSSYSNQPQHF.